The 8 T cell receptor beta chains given below trace back to one sample, sequenced in a study of blood T cells in healthy people across ages. Then a second PCR, running roughly 6 to 11 cycles, was carried out with a sample-barcoded 5' primer and a J-beta primer mix. Using its own MiXCR run on the 5' RACE reads, TCRdb lists one record per CDR3 protein. Of approximately 940,000 distinct CDR3 sequences listed, about 48% are singletons. The sequencing sample was made of blood. These TCRs come from a man aged 25-40 years in good health.

This clonotype was seen more than once but under ten times. The V gene is TRBV28, the J gene TRBJ2-7, with TRBD1 identical over 9 bases. Germline-derived CDR1 and CDR2 are MDHEN and SYDVKM. The V and J ends lost 1 base and 4 bases, in that order; junction bases with no gene match: 8. The CDR3 runs 16 residues. The CDR3: CASSLSIPGQGYEQYF. CDR3 DNA sequence: TGTGCCAGCAGTTTATCCATTCCGGGACAGGGTTACGAGCAGTACTTC.

A note on this clonotype: The junction differs from germline at one of its ends, possibly a read error. V and J are TRBV7-9 and TRBJ1-5; D is undetermined. The CDR3 runs 16 residues. Per germline, CDR1 SEHNR and CDR2 FQNEAQ (reference sequence). CDR3 sequence: CTSSLNDGYSNQPQHF. Written as DNA, the CDR3 is TGTACCAGCAGCTTAAATGACGGCTATAGCAATCAGCCCCAGCATTTT.

The chain is built from TRBV5-6 and TRBJ1-1; unclear D gene. CDR3 length equals 15 residues. Germline CDR1 SGHDT, CDR2 YYEEEE. Between the trimmed V and J ends, which lost 0 bases and 1 base, there was a span of 10 bases. The CDR3 region is CASSLETTSNTEAFF. The CDR3 DNA reads as TGTGCCAGCAGCTTGGAGACAACTTCGAACACTGAAGCTTTCTTT.

This sequence joins TRBV5-1 and TRBJ1-6, with unresolved D. Germline CDR1 reads SGHRS; CDR2 reads YFSETQ. This CDR3 has 12 amino acids. V shed 4 bases and J shed 7 bases, with 6 bases lying between them. The CDR3 DNA reads TGCGCCAGCAGCCGACTGAATTCACCCCTCCACTTT. This gives the protein CASSRLNSPLHF. The full variable domain, completed using reference TRBV5-1 and TRBJ1-6, is KAGVTQTPRYLIKTRGQQVTLSCSPISGHRSVSWYQQTPGQGLQFLFEYFSETQRNKGNFPGRFSGRQFSNSRSEMNVSTLELGDSALYLCASSRLNSPLHFGNGTRLTVT.

This sequence joins TRBV20-1 and TRBJ1-2, with 9 bases fitting TRBD1. Germline V gene lookup returns CDR1 DFQATT and CDR2 SNEGSKA (reference sequence). The CDR3 covers 12 residues. The V segment lost 3 bases and the J segment 4 bases; nucleotides outside the gene matches: 0. DNA for the CDR3: TGCAGTGCTAGGACAGGGGGCTATGGCTACACCTTC. Amino acids: CSARTGGYGYTF.

The rearrangement joins TRBV20-1 to TRBJ2-1; possibly TRBD1 or TRBD2 for D (5 bases each). Trimming took 6 bases from V and 0 from J, leaving 18 bases between them. CDR1 and CDR2 (germline): DFQATT, SNEGSKA (reference sequence). The CDR3 is 16 residues long. The CDR3 DNA reads as TGCAGTGCCCCCAATCGTTTGAGGGGCTCCTACAATGAGCAGTTCTTC. It is translated as CSAPNRLRGSYNEQFF.

The J gene is TRBJ1-1, the V gene TRBV6-5; D is perhaps TRBD1 (6 bases). CDR1 is MNHEY, CDR2 SVGAGI, per germline. This CDR3 region has 14 residues. V shed 5 bases and J shed 1 base, with 11 bases lying between them. CDR3 sequence: CASSTSTGNTEAFF. DNA for the CDR3: TGTGCCAGCAGTACCTCGACAGGGAACACTGAAGCTTTCTTT.

The chain combines TRBV7-2 with TRBJ2-1; D gene uncertain. There are 11 residues in the CDR3. Germline CDR1 is SGHTA and CDR2 is FQGNSA. Trimming removed 5 bases from V and 10 bases from J, with 9 bases in between. CDR3 sequence reads: CASSQRIEQFF. In DNA form, the CDR3 reads TGTGCCAGCAGCCAACGGATAGAGCAGTTCTTC.